The TCR beta chain under discussion was sequenced for a study of CD8+ T cells in alopecia areata. The wider study: The duration of tofacitinib was 6 to 18 months, with 6 months off drug afterward. Treated patients received severity scores based on the percentage of scalp area affected.

Treatment in this sample: oral pan-JAK inhibitor, 5-10 mg twice daily. Study-wide points: Scalp clonality and expanded CD8+ clones among the top 100 fell significantly with tofacitinib.

This clone came up a few times. Its matching antigen is unknown. cDNA serving as the sequencing template came from extracted, reverse transcribed RNA. Generated by immunoSEQ multiplex PCR, the TCRdb table keeps only in-frame clones and is missing some. The profile shows fewer than 150,000 clones, approximately 85% of them singletons. The sequence was obtained from a human donor with alopecia areata. The sequencing used CD8+ T cells sorted from blood, collected at week 4, from a patient treated with tofacitinib.

DNA of the CDR3: TGTGCCAGCAGCGCCGGGGGCGAAATGAACACTGAAGCTTTCTTT. It is translated as CASSAGGEMNTEAFF. The chain employs TRBV9 and TRBJ1-1; tentative D call: TRBD1 (6 bases). Germline CDR1 SGDLS, CDR2 YYNGEE. V lost 3 bases, J lost 0 bases, and 12 bases lay in between. The CDR3 consists of 15 residues.